The clone carrying this T cell receptor beta chain came up a few times. The CDR3 contains 17 residues. CDR1 is MNHNY and CDR2 is SVGAGI in the germline V gene (reference sequence). Trimming at V came to 5 bases and at J to 2 bases, leaving 9 bases not matched to a gene. The data derive from a study of blood T cell repertoires in COVID-19. As for the study in general: The study drew acute and convalescent COVID-19 samples from the United States, Italy and Spain. PBMCs, B-cell-depleted T cells, or T cells provided the cDNA or gDNA that made up the material.

In the original workflow: For nucleated cells, counts were estimated from reference gene primer amplification. Repertoires were generated with immunoSEQ multiplex PCR, while TCRdb's copy carries only in-frame clones and drops some. The DNA gave D and trimming, while V, J and clone size come from that table. Among about 110,000 clones listed, 87% were seen once. The source material was peripheral blood. V gene TRBV6-6 combines with J gene TRBJ1-1; the match to TRBD1 covers 12 bases. The clonotype was recovered from a human donor in a cohort sampled during active COVID-19. CDR3 sequence: CASSPQGGQGANTEAFF. CDR3 coding DNA: TGTGCCAGCAGTCCTCAGGGGGGACAGGGGGCAAACACTGAAGCTTTCTTT.